The sequence of this T cell receptor beta chain was determined in a study of cytomegalovirus exposure and HLA in healthy donors. General observations from the study: Reportedly, cytomegalovirus status was diagnosed with high sensitivity and specificity.

This clone was detected only once. As yet, its antigen is unknown. Using immunoSEQ multiplex PCR, the repertoire was profiled, and TCRdb retains in-frame clones only, with some absent. Of 220,000 or so clones listed, around 80% were seen once; the top ten hold more than 12%. CDR1 MNHEY and CDR2 SVGAGI come from the germline V gene. The CDR3 runs to 13 residues. The V and J ends lost 7 bases and 6 bases respectively, with 12 bases between them. The source of this sequence is a woman aged 25 to 45 in good health and CMV-seropositive. The sample comprised PBMCs. The chain uses TRBV6-5 and TRBJ2-2; maybe TRBD2 (6 bases). In DNA, the CDR3 is TGTGCCAGCACCGCCGGGGGTTCCGGGGAGCTGTTTTTT. Translating it yields CASTAGGSGELFF.